A selection of T cell receptor beta chains follows, all from one sample in a study of OX40 agonist ivuxolimab in advanced cancers. Method: immunoSEQ multiplex PCR; TCRdb's copy keeps in-frame clones and lacks some. The sample holds about 69,000 clones; about 89% are singletons and the top ten take about 0.3%. The sample consisted of CD4+ or CD8+ T cells sorted from blood, taken in a trial of the OX40 agonist ivuxolimab. All receptors derive from an adult with an advanced solid tumor such as melanoma, head and neck, liver or kidney cancer. CDR3s leave out the opening cysteine and the closing phenylalanine or tryptophan.

CDR3aa: ASSSGGPTETYNEQF; j_gene: TRBJ2-1; v_gene: TRBV5-4
CDR3aa: ASSLRSGTRQETQY; j_gene: TRBJ2-5; v_gene: TRBV11-1
CDR3aa: ASSGPPGTGEQF; j_gene: TRBJ2-1; v_gene: TRBV10-2
CDR3aa: SVGKSGGANTGELF; j_gene: TRBJ2-2; v_gene: TRBV29-1
CDR3aa: ASSTQTGDNSPLH; j_gene: TRBJ1-6; v_gene: TRBV19
CDR3aa: ASSLGTGSDEQY; j_gene: TRBJ2-7; v_gene: TRBV7-9
CDR3aa: SVSSGTSGRGREQY; j_gene: TRBJ2-7; v_gene: TRBV29-1
CDR3aa: ASSSASSGNTIY; j_gene: TRBJ1-3; v_gene: TRBV5-1
CDR3aa: ASSRDDRGANVLT; j_gene: TRBJ2-6; v_gene: TRBV28
CDR3aa: ASSSLAGTYEQY; j_gene: TRBJ2-7; v_gene: TRBV7-9
CDR3aa: ASRSTETQY; j_gene: TRBJ2-5; v_gene: TRBV6-1
CDR3aa: ASSKWLTGTGYT; j_gene: TRBJ1-2; v_gene: TRBV2
CDR3aa: AWSVGGITYSPLH; j_gene: TRBJ1-6; v_gene: TRBV30
CDR3aa: ASSLARAETDTQY; j_gene: TRBJ2-3; v_gene: TRBV5-4